Below, 9 T cell receptor beta chains from the same sample are listed, as sequenced in a study of T cell responses to AZD1222 COVID-19 vaccine. Sequenced by immunoSEQ multiplex PCR; TCRdb stores in-frame clones only, minus some. The profile covers fewer than 110,000 clones, with roughly nine tenths appearing a single time and less than 8% taken by the ten largest. The sequencing here drew on peripheral blood, taken on day 0 of AZD1222 vaccination. These receptors came from an adult in good health.

V is TRBV19 and J is TRBJ1-2, with D possibly matching TRBD1 (5 bases). CDR1 and CDR2 from the germline V gene are LNHDA and SQIVND (reference sequence). Trimming stripped 6 bases from V and 3 bases from J, with 14 bases between. The CDR3 sequence is 14 residues long. The CDR3 DNA follows: TGTGCCAGTAGGAGGGTCCTGGGGGACTATGGCTACACCTTC. Protein product: CASRRVLGDYGYTF. Filled out from reference TRBV19 and TRBJ1-2, the complete variable domain reads DGGITQSPKYLFRKEGQNVTLSCEQNLNHDAMYWYRQDPGQGLRLIYYSQIVNDFQKGDIAEGYSVSREKKESFPLTVTSAQKNPTAFYLCASRRVLGDYGYTFGSGTRLTVV.

The gene calls are TRBV5-6 and TRBJ2-1, with a weak D call TRBD2 (6 bases). V shed 5 bases and J shed 3 bases, with 18 bases lying between them. CDR1 and CDR2 from the germline V gene are SGHDT and YYEEEE. The CDR3 covers 16 residues. CDR3 in amino acids: CASSSHSGRDYNEQFF. CDR3 bases: TGTGCCAGCAGTTCCCATAGCGGACGAGACTACAATGAGCAGTTCTTC.

The sample holds one count of this clone. The chain recombines TRBV24-1 with TRBJ2-7; a weak D match, TRBD1 (5 bases). Trimming left V 6 bases short and J 2 bases short, with 16 bases between. The CDR3 has 15 amino acids. From germline, CDR1 is KGHDR and CDR2 SFDVKD. In nucleotides, the CDR3 is TGTGCCACCAGTTCTGCTGGGGCGATGGCCTACGAGCAGTACTTC. Translating gives CATSSAGAMAYEQYF.

CDR3: CASSIGQGAGANVLTF. CDR3 in DNA: TGTGCCAGTAGTATTGGACAGGGCGCTGGGGCCAACGTCCTGACTTTC. The V call is TRBV19, the J call TRBJ2-6, with 8 bases matching TRBD1. The CDR3 loop spans 16 amino acids. Unmatched junction bases numbered 3, after V lost 3 bases and J lost 2 bases. The germline gives CDR1 LNHDA, CDR2 SQIVND (reference sequence).

The chain links TRBV7-2 to TRBJ1-2, with TRBD1 matching 9 bases. This CDR3 has 15 amino acids. Germline CDR1 is SGHTA and CDR2 is FQGNSA. V gave up 4 bases and J gave up 0 bases; unmatched junction bases: 3. The CDR3 region is CASSSRQGANYGYTF. In nucleotides, the CDR3 is TGTGCCAGCAGCTCAAGACAGGGGGCTAACTATGGCTACACCTTC. Drawing the rest from reference TRBV7-2 and TRBJ1-2, the complete variable domain is GAGVSQSPSNKVTEKGKDVELRCDPISGHTALYWYRQSLGQGLEFLIYFQGNSAPDKSGLPSDRFSAERTGGSVSTLTIQRTQQEDSAVYLCASSSRQGANYGYTFGSGTRLTVV.

The chain uses TRBV7-3 and TRBJ1-6; D unclear. The CDR3 runs 15 residues. Trimming pared 2 bases from V and 1 base from J, leaving 6 bases between. The germline CDR1 and CDR2 sequences are SGHTA and FQGTGA. The CDR3 DNA follows: TGTGCCAGCAGCTTATTGGGTTCCTATAATTCACCCCTCCACTTT. It codes for CASSLLGSYNSPLHF.

The rearrangement links TRBV15 to TRBJ1-1; possible D gene TRBD1, 5 bases. V lost 3 bases and J lost 2, with 16 bases in between. The germline gives CDR1 LNHNV, CDR2 YYDKDF (reference sequence). The CDR3 runs 16 residues. The CDR3 reads CATSSMGGDGNTEAFF. CDR3 nucleotide sequence: TGTGCCACCAGCAGTATGGGAGGGGATGGAAACACTGAAGCTTTCTTT. Based on the CDR3 plus reference TRBV15 and TRBJ1-1, the full variable domain is DAMVIQNPRYQVTQFGKPVTLSCSQTLNHNVMYWYQQKSSQAPKLLFHYYDKDFNNEADTPDNFQSRRPNTSFCFLDIRSPGLGDTAMYLCATSSMGGDGNTEAFFGQGTRLTVV.

The genes are TRBV5-4 and TRBJ2-7; 8 bases match TRBD2. The CDR3 is 14 amino acids. The germline V gene encodes CDR1 SGHNT and CDR2 YYREEE (reference sequence). V dropped 2 bases and J dropped 4; count of bases not matched to a gene: 5. The CDR3: CASSFSGSRYEQYF. The DNA for the CDR3 is TGTGCCAGCAGCTTCAGCGGGAGTCGGTACGAGCAGTACTTC.

V usage is TRBV11-2 and J usage is TRBJ2-2, with 9 bases identical to TRBD2. Per germline, CDR1 SGHAT and CDR2 FQNNGV. The CDR3 sequence is 16 residues long. Trimming removed 5 bases from V and 0 bases from J; junction bases left unmatched: 4. CDR3 sequence reads: CASSRLAATNTGELFF. CDR3 DNA sequence: TGTGCCAGCAGCCGACTAGCGGCCACGAACACCGGGGAGCTGTTTTTT.